This T cell receptor beta chain was sequenced for a study of control samples from healthy donors and cancer patients. TCRdb's table, derived via immunoSEQ multiplex PCR, lists solely in-frame clones and lacks some. The data show 150,000 to 200,000 clones, with around 90% seen just once and 9.5% to 15% held by the top ten. The V gene's germline CDR1 is MNHNY and CDR2 SVGAGI (reference sequence). The CDR3 loop spans 11 amino acids. Trimming left V 8 bases short and J 1 base short, with 4 bases between. The receptor comes from a man aged 25 to 40 in good health. Sample: blood. The chain joins TRBV6-6 to TRBJ2-3; D gene unclear. The CDR3 loop reads CASGGTDTQYF. In DNA form, the CDR3 reads TGTGCCAGCGGTGGCACAGATACGCAGTATTTT.